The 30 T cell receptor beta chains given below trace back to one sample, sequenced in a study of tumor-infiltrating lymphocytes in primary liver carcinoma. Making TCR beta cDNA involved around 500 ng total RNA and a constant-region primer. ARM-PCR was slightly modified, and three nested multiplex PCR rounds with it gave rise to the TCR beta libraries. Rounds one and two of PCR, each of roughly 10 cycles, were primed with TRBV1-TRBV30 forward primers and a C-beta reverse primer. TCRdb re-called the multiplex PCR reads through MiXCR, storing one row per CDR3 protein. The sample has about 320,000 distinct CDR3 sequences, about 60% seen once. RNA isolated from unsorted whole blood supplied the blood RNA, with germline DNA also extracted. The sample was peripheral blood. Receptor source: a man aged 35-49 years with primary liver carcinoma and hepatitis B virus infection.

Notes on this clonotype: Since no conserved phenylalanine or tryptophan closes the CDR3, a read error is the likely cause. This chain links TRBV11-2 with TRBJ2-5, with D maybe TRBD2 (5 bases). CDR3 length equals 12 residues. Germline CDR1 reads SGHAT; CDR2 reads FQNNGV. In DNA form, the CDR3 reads TGTACCAGCAGCTTGGGGAGAGATACCCAGTACATC. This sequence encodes CTSSLGRDTQYI.

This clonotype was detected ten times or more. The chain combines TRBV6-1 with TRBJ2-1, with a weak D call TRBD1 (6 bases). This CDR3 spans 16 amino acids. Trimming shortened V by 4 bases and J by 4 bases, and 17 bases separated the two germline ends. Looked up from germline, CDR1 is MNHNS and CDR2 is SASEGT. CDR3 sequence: CASSAGSGTPYNEQFF. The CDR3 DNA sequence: TGTGCCAGCAGTGCTGGGTCCGGGACACCATACAATGAGCAGTTCTTC.

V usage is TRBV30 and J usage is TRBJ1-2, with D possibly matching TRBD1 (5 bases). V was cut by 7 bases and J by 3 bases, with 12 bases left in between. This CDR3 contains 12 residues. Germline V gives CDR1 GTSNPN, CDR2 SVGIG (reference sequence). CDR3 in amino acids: CALDMGHYGYTF. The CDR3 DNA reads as TGTGCCTTGGACATGGGGCACTATGGCTACACCTTC.

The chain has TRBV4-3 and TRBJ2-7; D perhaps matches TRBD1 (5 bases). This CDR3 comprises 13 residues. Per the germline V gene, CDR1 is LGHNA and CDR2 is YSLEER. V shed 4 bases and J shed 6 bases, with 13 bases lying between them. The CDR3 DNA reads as TGCGCCAGCAGCCCGGATACCAGGGCCGAGCAGTACTTC. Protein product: CASSPDTRAEQYF.

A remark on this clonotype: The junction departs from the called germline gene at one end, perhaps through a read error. The CDR3 reads CASRSLRQVPIYERYF. The DNA for the CDR3 is TGTGCCAGCCGTTCCCTCCGGCAGGTCCCTATCTACGAGCGGTACTTC. This chain joins TRBV6-5 and TRBJ2-7; D is uncertain. The CDR3 has 16 residues. CDR1 and CDR2 from the germline V gene are MNHEY and SVGAGI.

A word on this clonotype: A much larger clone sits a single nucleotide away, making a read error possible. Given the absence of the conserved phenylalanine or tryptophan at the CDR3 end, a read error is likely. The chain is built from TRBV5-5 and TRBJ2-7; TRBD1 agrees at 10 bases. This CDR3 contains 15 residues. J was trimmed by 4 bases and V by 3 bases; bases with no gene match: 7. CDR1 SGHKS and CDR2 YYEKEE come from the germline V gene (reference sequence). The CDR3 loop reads CASSSPGQGSYEQYL. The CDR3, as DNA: TGTGCCAGCAGCTCTCCGGGACAGGGGTCGTACGAGCAGTACCTC.

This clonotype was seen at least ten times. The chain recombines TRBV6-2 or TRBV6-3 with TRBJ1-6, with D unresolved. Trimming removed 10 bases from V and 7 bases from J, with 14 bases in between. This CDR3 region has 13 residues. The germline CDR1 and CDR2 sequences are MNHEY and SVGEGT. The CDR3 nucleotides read TGTGCCACCCGGCTAAGCTCGAATTCACCCCTCCACTTT. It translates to CATRLSSNSPLHF.

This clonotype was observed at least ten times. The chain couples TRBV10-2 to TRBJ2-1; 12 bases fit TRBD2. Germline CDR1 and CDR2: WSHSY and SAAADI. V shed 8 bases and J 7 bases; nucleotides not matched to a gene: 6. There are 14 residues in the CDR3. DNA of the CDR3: TGCGCCAGCCGACTAGCGGGAGAGAGAAATGAGCAGTTCTTC. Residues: CASRLAGERNEQFF.

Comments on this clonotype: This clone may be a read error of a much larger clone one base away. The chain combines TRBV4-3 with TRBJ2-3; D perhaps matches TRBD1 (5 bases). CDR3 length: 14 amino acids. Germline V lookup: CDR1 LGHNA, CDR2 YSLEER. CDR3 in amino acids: CASSQVWPTDTQFF. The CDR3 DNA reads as TGCGCCAGCAGCCAAGTTTGGCCGACAGATACGCAGTTTTTT.

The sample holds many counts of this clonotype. In nucleotides, the CDR3 is TGTGCCACCAGACAGGGGGTGGATGAAAAACTGTTTTTT. It translates to CATRQGVDEKLFF. V and J are TRBV10-3 and TRBJ1-4; 9 bases match TRBD1. Germline V gene data show CDR1 as ENHRY and CDR2 as SYGVKD. The J segment lost 6 bases and the V segment lost 10 bases, leaving 6 bases of the junction unmatched. The CDR3 loop spans 13 amino acids.

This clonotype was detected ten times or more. The CDR3 nucleotides read TGTGCCAGCAGCCTAGGAGCGGGAGGGGGGGATACGCAGTATTTT. Its translation is CASSLGAGGGDTQYF. The V call is TRBV12-3 or TRBV12-4, the J call TRBJ2-3; 10 nucleotides line up with TRBD2. V trimming: 6 bases; J trimming: 6 bases; junction bases outside the gene matches: 9. The length of the CDR3 is 15 residues.

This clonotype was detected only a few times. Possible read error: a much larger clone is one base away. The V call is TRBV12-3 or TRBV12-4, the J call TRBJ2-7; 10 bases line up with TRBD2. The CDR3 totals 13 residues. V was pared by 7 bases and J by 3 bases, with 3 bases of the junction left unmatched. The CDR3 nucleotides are TGTGCCAGCATACTAGCGGGACGCTACGAGCAGTACTTC. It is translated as CASILAGRYEQYF.

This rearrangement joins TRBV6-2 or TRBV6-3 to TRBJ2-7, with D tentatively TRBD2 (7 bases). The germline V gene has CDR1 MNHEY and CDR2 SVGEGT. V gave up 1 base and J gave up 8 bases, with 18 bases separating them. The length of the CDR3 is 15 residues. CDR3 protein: CASSYYREGPSKQYF. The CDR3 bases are TGTGCCAGCAGTTACTACAGGGAGGGGCCTAGCAAGCAGTACTTC.

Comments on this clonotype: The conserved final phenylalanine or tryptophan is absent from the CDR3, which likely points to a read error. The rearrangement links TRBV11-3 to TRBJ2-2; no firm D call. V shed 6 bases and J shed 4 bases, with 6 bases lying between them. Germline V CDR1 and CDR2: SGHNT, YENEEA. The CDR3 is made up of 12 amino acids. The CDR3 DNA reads TGTGCCAGCAGTTCTTTCACCGGGGAGCTGTTTTAT. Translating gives CASSSFTGELFY.

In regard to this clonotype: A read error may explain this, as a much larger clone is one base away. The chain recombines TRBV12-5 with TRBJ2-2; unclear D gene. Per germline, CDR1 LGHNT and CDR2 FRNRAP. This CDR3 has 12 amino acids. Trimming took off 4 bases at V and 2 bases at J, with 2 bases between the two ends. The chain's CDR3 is CASGYNTGELFF. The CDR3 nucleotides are TGTGCTAGTGGTTACAACACCGGGGAGCTGTTTTTT.

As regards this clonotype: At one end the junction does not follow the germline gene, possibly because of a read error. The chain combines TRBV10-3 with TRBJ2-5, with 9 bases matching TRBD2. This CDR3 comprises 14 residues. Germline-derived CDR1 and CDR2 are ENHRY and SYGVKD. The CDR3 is CAFRRREGRETQYF. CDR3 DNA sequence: TGTGCCTTCAGGAGGCGGGAGGGTCGAGAGACCCAGTACTTC.

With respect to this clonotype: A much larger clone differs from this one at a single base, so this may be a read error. The CDR3 DNA follows: TGTGCCAGGAGCCACCGGGATCTGTTTTTT. Translated, it gives CARSHRDLFF. The rearrangement joins TRBV7-9 to TRBJ2-2, with a tentative D call TRBD2 (5 bases). This CDR3 comprises 10 residues. The germline gives CDR1 SEHNR, CDR2 FQNEAQ (reference sequence).

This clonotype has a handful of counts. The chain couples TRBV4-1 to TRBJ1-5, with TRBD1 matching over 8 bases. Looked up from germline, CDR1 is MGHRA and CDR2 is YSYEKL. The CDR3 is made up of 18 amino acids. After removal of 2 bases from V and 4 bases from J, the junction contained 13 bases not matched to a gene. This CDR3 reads CASSQWFGSRGRNQPQHF. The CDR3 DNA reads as TGCGCCAGCAGCCAATGGTTTGGTAGCAGGGGGCGTAATCAGCCCCAGCATTTT.

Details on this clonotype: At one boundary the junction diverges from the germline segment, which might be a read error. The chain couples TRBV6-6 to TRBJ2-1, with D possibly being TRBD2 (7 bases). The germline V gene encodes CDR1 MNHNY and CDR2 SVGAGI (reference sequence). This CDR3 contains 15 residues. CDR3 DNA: TGTGCCAGCTGTTACCCCGGACGGGGGGCGGATGAGCAGTTCTTC. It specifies CASCYPGRGADEQFF.

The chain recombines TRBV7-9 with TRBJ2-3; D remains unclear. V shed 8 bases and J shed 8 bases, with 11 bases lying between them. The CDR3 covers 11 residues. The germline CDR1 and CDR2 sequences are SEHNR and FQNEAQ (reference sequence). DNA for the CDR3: TGTGCCAGCGGACCGAGGACTACGCAGTATTTT. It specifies CASGPRTTQYF.

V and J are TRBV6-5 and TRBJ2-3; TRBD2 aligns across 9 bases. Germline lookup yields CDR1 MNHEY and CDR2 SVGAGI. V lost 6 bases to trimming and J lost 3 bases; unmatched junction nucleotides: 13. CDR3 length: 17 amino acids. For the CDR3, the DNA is TGTGCCAGCAGGGGCGGGAGGGCCTTCTCAAGGACAGATACGCAGTATTTT. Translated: CASRGGRAFSRTDTQYF.

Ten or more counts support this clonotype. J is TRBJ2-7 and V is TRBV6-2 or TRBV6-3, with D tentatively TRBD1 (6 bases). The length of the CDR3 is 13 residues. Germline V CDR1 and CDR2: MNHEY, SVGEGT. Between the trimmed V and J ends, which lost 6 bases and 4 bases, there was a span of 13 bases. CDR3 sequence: CASSINREYEQYF. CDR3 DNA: TGTGCCAGCAGCATCAACAGGGAGTACGAGCAGTACTTC.

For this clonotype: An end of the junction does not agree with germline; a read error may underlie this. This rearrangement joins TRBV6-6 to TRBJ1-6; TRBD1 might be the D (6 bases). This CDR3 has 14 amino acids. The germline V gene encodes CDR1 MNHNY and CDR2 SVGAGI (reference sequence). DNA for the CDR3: TGTACCAGCAGTAACCAGGGGAATAATTCACCTCTCCACTTT. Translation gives CTSSNQGNNSPLHF.

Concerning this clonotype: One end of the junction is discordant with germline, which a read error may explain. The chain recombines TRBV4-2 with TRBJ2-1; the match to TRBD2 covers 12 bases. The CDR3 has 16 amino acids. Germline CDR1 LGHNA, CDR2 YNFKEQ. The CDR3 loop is CASSQGTSGGYNELFF. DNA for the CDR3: TGTGCCAGCAGCCAAGGTACTAGCGGGGGGTACAATGAGCTGTTCTTC.

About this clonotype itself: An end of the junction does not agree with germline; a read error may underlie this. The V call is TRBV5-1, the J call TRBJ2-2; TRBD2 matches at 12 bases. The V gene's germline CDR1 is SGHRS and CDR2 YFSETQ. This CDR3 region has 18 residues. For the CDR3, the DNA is TGCGTCAGCAGCTTGGGACTAGCGGGTTTCGCGAACACCGGGGAGCTGTTATTT. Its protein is CVSSLGLAGFANTGELLF.

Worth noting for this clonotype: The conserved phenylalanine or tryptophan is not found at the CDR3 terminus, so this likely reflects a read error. The CDR3 spells CSVGSLETQYL. The DNA for the CDR3 is TGCAGCGTGGGGTCGCTAGAGACCCAGTACTTA. The J gene is TRBJ2-5, the V gene TRBV29-1; D is ambiguous. Trimming took off 6 bases at V and 4 bases at J, with 9 bases between the two ends. Germline CDR1 reads SQVTM; CDR2 reads ANQGSEA. CDR3 length: 11 amino acids.

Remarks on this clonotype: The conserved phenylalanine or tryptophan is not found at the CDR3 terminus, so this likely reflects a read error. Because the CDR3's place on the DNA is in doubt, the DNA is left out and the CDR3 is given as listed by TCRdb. CDR3 sequence reads: CSVEGLTGRGFNEQLL. The genes are TRBV29-1 and TRBJ2-1; the D call in the table, TRBD2, was not verified against the DNA. Inclusive of both ends, the CDR3 amounts to 16 amino acids. Germline lookup yields CDR1 SQVTM and CDR2 ANQGSEA.

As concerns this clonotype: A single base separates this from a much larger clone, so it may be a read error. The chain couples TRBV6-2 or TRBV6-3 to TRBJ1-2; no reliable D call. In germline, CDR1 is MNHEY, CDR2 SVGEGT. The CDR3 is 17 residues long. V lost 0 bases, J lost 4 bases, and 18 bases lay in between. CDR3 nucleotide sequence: TGTGCCAGCAGTTACTCGAGACGGAGGGCAATAATCTATGGCTACACCTTC. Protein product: CASSYSRRRAIIYGYTF.

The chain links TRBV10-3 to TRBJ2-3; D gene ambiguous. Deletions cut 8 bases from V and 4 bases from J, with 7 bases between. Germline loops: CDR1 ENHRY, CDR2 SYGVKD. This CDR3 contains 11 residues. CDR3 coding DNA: TGTGCCATCGGGGTCGCAGATACGCAGTATTTT. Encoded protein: CAIGVADTQYF.

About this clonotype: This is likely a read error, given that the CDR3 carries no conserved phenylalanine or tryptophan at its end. The DNA of the CDR3 is TGTGCCAGCACCTTGATACCTAGCAAAAACATTCAGTACTCT. Protein product: CASTLIPSKNIQYS. This sequence joins TRBV12-3 or TRBV12-4 and TRBJ2-4; D not resolved. Trimming shortened V by 7 bases and J by 3 bases, and 13 bases separated the two germline ends. The CDR3 has 14 amino acids.